These 10 T cell receptor beta chains originate from one sample sequenced in a study of vaccination and CD4 T cells after COVID-19. CD4+ T cells that had been cultured provided DNA sequenced with the Oncomine TCR Beta short-read assay. TCRdb analysed the PCR reads with MiXCR anew, one entry per CDR3 protein. The sample has 20,000 to 25,000 distinct CDR3 sequences, roughly half seen once. Their cognate antigens are unknown. Treatment: approximately nine-day PBMC culture with coronavirus spike peptide pools or control peptides (ViraFEST assay). What was sequenced was CD4+ T cells from blood, cultured in vitro. These receptors all stem from a human donor who had recovered from COVID-19.

This clonotype was observed a handful of times. V and J are TRBV7-9 and TRBJ1-1; TRBD1 might be the D (6 bases). CDR1 is SEHNR and CDR2 is FQNEAQ in the germline V gene (reference sequence). Trimming pared 6 bases from V and 2 bases from J, leaving 13 bases between. This CDR3 spans 14 amino acids. The CDR3 DNA reads TGTGCCAGCAGAATCCGGGACATCAACACTGAAGCTTTCTTT. It yields the protein CASRIRDINTEAFF.

The V call is TRBV19, the J call TRBJ1-1; 8 nucleotides align to TRBD1. Germline CDR1 reads LNHDA; CDR2 reads SQIVND (reference sequence). The ends lost 10 bases at V and 5 bases at J; junction bases unmatched: 15. This CDR3 is 15 amino acids long. DNA for the CDR3: TGTGCCACCGCCCCCGACAGGGGTGGATATACTGAAGCTTTCTTT. This encodes CATAPDRGGYTEAFF.

The V and J genes are TRBV27 and TRBJ1-1; D may be TRBD1 (5 bases). Germline V gives CDR1 MNHEY, CDR2 SMNVEV (reference sequence). V lost 8 bases, J lost 3 bases, and 13 bases lay in between. The CDR3 length is 13 residues. CDR3 DNA: TGTGCCAGCCAAAAAAGGGGTCACACTGAAGCTTTCTTT. This codes for CASQKRGHTEAFF.

The gene calls are TRBV19 and TRBJ1-2; 10 bases match TRBD1. Germline V gives CDR1 LNHDA, CDR2 SQIVND (reference sequence). J was trimmed by 7 bases and V by 5 bases; bases with no gene match: 10. The CDR3 loop spans 15 amino acids. The CDR3 here is CASSRDRGQKGGYTF. CDR3 DNA: TGTGCCAGTAGTCGAGACAGGGGGCAAAAGGGTGGCTACACCTTC.

The chain uses TRBV20-1 and TRBJ1-5; possibly TRBD1 for D (6 bases). V dropped 3 bases and J dropped 5 bases, with 20 bases sitting between them. In germline, CDR1 is DFQATT, CDR2 SNEGSKA (reference sequence). CDR3 length: 16 amino acids. In nucleotides, the CDR3 is TGCAGTGCTAGTCCAGCAAAGGGGGGCAGAGATCAGCCCCAGCATTTT. As protein: CSASPAKGGRDQPQHF.

This clonotype was seen a few times. This chain uses TRBV7-9 with TRBJ1-5; no definite D call. The CDR3 totals 14 residues. CDR1 is SEHNR and CDR2 is FQNEAQ in the germline V gene (reference sequence). V was clipped by 3 bases and J by 0 bases, with 6 bases between them. CDR3 nucleotides: TGTGCCAGCAGCTTGCTAAATAGCAATCAGCCCCAGCATTTT. Its translation is CASSLLNSNQPQHF.

The chain is built from TRBV20-1 and TRBJ2-7; the D is unclear. Trimming removed 0 bases at V and 2 bases at J, with 8 bases between. The CDR3 is 13 residues long. CDR1 and CDR2 (germline): DFQATT, SNEGSKA (reference sequence). The CDR3 here is CSAREMRPYEQYF. The CDR3, as DNA: TGCAGTGCTAGAGAGATGCGGCCCTACGAGCAGTACTTC.

The gene calls are TRBV10-3 and TRBJ2-7, with D perhaps given as TRBD1 or TRBD2 (5 bases each). Per germline, CDR1 ENHRY and CDR2 SYGVKD. Trimming shortened V by 3 bases and J by 0 bases, and 9 bases separated the two germline ends. There are 14 residues in the CDR3. CDR3 nucleotide sequence: TGTGCCATCAGTGATTACGGGGCCTCCTACGAGCAGTACTTC. Translating it yields CAISDYGASYEQYF.

V usage is TRBV7-9 and J usage is TRBJ2-2; D gene uncertain. The CDR3 spans 16 residues. Germline assignment: CDR1 SEHNR and CDR2 FQNEAQ (reference sequence). The V end was cut by 0 bases, the J end by 4 bases, with 12 bases between. The CDR3 loop is CASSLARSASTGELFF. The CDR3 bases are TGTGCCAGCAGCTTAGCGCGTTCAGCAAGCACCGGGGAGCTGTTTTTT. Full variable domain (remainder filled in from reference TRBV7-9 and TRBJ2-2): DTGVSQNPRHKITKRGQNVTFRCDPISEHNRLYWYRQTLGQGPEFLTYFQNEAQLEKSRLLSDRFSAERPKGSFSTLEIQRTEQGDSAMYLCASSLARSASTGELFFGEGSRLTVL.

This chain's CDR3 is CASSPSSGSDTQYF. The CDR3 bases are TGTGCCAGCTCACCGAGCTCAGGGTCAGATACGCAGTATTTT. V gene TRBV18 combines with J gene TRBJ2-3; weak D call: TRBD1 (5 bases). The V end lost 3 bases, the J end lost 4 bases, and 11 bases lay between the germline ends. The CDR3 covers 14 residues. Germline V CDR1 and CDR2: KGHSH, LQKENI.